The next 5 T cell receptor beta chains were all read from a single sample in a study of cytomegalovirus exposure and HLA in healthy donors. A multiplex PCR was run with 60 Vbeta primers and 13 Jbeta primers. This table comes from immunoSEQ multiplex PCR, and its TCRdb copy is limited to in-frame clones, with some not included. The sample shows 100,000 to 150,000 clones, roughly a tenth of them seen only once. Sequenced sample: PBMCs. The source is a woman younger than 30 in good health and CMV-seropositive.

The V gene is TRBV11-3, the J gene TRBJ2-1; 7 bases map to TRBD2. Germline V gives CDR1 SGHNT, CDR2 YENEEA. The CDR3 contains 14 residues. With V trimmed by 3 bases and J by 8 bases, 7 bases remained unmatched. The CDR3 DNA reads TGTGCCAGCAGCTTTATCCGGGAGGACGATGAGCAGTTCTTC. Translating gives CASSFIREDDEQFF.

This clone has only a few counts. DNA of the CDR3: TGTGCCAGCAGCTCATCCGACAGGGCAGTTGACACCGGGGAGCTGTTTTTT. This encodes CASSSSDRAVDTGELFF. This chain connects TRBV5-6 to TRBJ2-2; 7 bases agree with TRBD1. Losses at the gene ends were 3 bases for V and 3 bases for J; bases not matched to a gene: 11. CDR3 length equals 17 residues. The germline CDR1 and CDR2 sequences are SGHDT and YYEEEE.

The chain has TRBV12-5 and TRBJ2-3, with 7 bases lining up with TRBD2. The CDR3 is made up of 16 amino acids. The germline V gene encodes CDR1 LGHNT and CDR2 FRNRAP. V trimming: 2 bases; J trimming: 2 bases; junction bases outside the gene matches: 7. The CDR3 sequence is CASGLSPSGNTDTQYF. The CDR3 region has the DNA TGTGCTAGTGGTTTGAGTCCGAGCGGGAACACAGATACGCAGTATTTT.

The chain joins TRBV7-6 to TRBJ2-1, with D tentatively TRBD1 (5 bases). V lost 5 bases and J 9 bases, leaving 11 bases between the germline ends. There are 12 residues in the CDR3. Germline CDR1 is SGHVS and CDR2 is FNYEAQ. The CDR3 is CASSDLDSEQFF. The CDR3 DNA sequence: TGTGCCAGCAGCGATCTAGACAGTGAGCAGTTCTTC. Filled out from reference TRBV7-6 and TRBJ2-1, the complete variable domain reads GAGVSQSPRYKVTKRGQDVALRCDPISGHVSLYWYRQALGQGPEFLTYFNYEAQQDKSGLPNDRFSAERPEGSISTLTIQRTEQRDSAMYRCASSDLDSEQFFGPGTRLTVL.

V gene TRBV7-9 combines with J gene TRBJ1-4, with TRBD1 matching over 7 bases. CDR1 and CDR2 from the germline V gene are SEHNR and FQNEAQ (reference sequence). The junction had 5 bases not matched to a gene; V was cut back by 7 bases and J by 3 bases. This CDR3 is 14 amino acids long. The CDR3 coding sequence is TGTGCCAGCAATCTCGGGACAGCTAATGAAAAACTGTTTTTT. This gives the protein CASNLGTANEKLFF. The variable domain in full, completed from reference TRBV7-9 and TRBJ1-4, reads DTGVSQNPRHKITKRGQNVTFRCDPISEHNRLYWYRQTLGQGPEFLTYFQNEAQLEKSRLLSDRFSAERPKGSFSTLEIQRTEQGDSAMYLCASNLGTANEKLFFGSGTQLSVL.